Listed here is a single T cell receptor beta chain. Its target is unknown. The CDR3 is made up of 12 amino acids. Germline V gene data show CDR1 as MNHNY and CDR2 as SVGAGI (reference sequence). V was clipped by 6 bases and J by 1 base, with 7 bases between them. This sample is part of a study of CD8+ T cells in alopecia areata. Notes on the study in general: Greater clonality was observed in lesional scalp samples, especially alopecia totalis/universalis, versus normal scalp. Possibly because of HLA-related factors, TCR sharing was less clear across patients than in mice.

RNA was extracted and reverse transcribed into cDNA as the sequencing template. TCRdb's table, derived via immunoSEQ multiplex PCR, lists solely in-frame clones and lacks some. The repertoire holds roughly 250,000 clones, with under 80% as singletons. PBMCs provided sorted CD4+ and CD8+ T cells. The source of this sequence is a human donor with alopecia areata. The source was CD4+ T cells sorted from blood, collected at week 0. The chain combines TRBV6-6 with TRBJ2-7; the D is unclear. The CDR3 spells CASSAASYEQYF. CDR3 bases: TGTGCCAGCAGCGCGGCTTCCTACGAGCAGTACTTC.